This T cell receptor beta chain originates from a study of vaccination and CD4 T cells after COVID-19. Background on the study: Overlapping spike peptides of SARS-CoV-2, HCoV-NL63, HCoV-OC43 and HCoV-229E were used, and cells were stimulated with them.

The Oncomine TCR Beta short-read assay generated sequence data from the DNA of cultured CD4+ T cells. TCRdb re-called the PCR reads through MiXCR, storing one row per CDR3 protein. The sample lists roughly 7,400 distinct CDR3 sequences; about 40% were seen once. The ends were cut back, 5 bases at V and 4 bases at J, with 22 bases in the middle. The V gene's germline CDR1 is MNHEY and CDR2 SMNVEV (reference sequence). The CDR3 extends over 17 amino acids. Treatment given: roughly 10-day PBMC culture with coronavirus spike peptide pools or control peptides (ViraFEST assay). CD4+ T cells of the unexposed donor were collected before the COVID-19 pandemic (2011-2018). Researchers reported culturing about 2.1 million PBMCs per well with approximately 9.1 IU/ml IL-2 and 8 to 10 ug/ml peptide pools. Negative selection enriched CD4+ T cells from cultures at 9 to 10 days. In its sample, this clonotype was seen a few times. Its target is unknown.

Sequenced material: CD4+ T cells from blood, cultured in vitro. The V call is TRBV27, the J call TRBJ2-3, with D perhaps TRBD1 (6 bases). This clonotype originated in a human donor in good health. The CDR3 DNA follows: TGTGCCAGCAGTCCAAAGGCGGTGGGTGGGGGCTCAGATACGCAGTATTTT. The encoded protein is CASSPKAVGGGSDTQYF.